This T cell receptor beta chain came from a study of shared clonotypes between healthy human individuals. The data were produced by immunoSEQ multiplex PCR, yet TCRdb's version contains in-frame clones alone and is incomplete. The table has fewer than 1 million clones, approximately 96% seen once. Positively selected for CCR7, the CD45RO-negative cells used as naive CD8 cells excluded terminally differentiated effector memory CD45RA+ cells. Within Nashville, Tennessee resided all donors, each a Caucasian adult. As regards this clone: Its matching antigen is unknown.

The CDR3 extends over 21 amino acids. Germline trimming cut 0 bases from V and 2 bases from J; bases unmatched to any gene: 20. Germline V CDR1 and CDR2: LGHNA, YSLEER. Notes on the study in general: It was only blood that was sampled, and tissue repertoires likely differ.

Sequencing was carried out using naive CD8+ T cells sorted from blood. The source of this sequence is a man aged 30-40 years in good health. V gene TRBV4-3 combines with J gene TRBJ2-7, with TRBD1 identical over 9 bases. CDR3 protein: CASSQDSPGELGQGLTYEQYF. CDR3 nucleotides: TGCGCCAGCAGCCAAGATAGTCCGGGGGAGTTGGGACAGGGCCTGACCTACGAGCAGTACTTC.